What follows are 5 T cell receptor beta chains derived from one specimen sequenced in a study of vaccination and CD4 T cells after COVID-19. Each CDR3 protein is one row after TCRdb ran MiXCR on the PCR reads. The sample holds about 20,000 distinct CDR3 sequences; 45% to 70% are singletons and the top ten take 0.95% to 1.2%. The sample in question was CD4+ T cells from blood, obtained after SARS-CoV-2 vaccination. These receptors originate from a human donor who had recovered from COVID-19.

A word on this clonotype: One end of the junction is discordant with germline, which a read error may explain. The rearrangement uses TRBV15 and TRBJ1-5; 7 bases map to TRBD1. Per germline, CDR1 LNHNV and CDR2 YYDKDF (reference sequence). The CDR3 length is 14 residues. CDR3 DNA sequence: TGTGCCACCAGCGGAGACAGGGAGGGTCAGCCCCAGCATTTT. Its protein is CATSGDREGQPQHF.

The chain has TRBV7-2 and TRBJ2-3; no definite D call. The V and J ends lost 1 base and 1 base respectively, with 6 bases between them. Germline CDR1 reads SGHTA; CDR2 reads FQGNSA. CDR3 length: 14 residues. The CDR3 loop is CASSLGIGTDTQYF. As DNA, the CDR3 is TGTGCCAGCAGCTTAGGGATCGGCACAGATACGCAGTATTTT.

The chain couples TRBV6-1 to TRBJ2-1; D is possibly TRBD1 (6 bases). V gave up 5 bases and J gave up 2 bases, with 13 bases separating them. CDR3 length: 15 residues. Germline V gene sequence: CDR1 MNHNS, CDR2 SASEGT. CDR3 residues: CASSKTTGTYNEQFF. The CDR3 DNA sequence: TGTGCCAGCAGTAAAACGACAGGCACCTACAATGAGCAGTTCTTC.

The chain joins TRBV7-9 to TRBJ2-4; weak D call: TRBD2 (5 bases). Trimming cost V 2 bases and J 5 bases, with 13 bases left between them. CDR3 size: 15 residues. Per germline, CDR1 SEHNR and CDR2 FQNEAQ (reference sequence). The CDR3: CASSLSPGKENIQYF. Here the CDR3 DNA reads TGTGCCAGCAGCTTATCACCGGGAAAAGAAAACATTCAGTACTTC.

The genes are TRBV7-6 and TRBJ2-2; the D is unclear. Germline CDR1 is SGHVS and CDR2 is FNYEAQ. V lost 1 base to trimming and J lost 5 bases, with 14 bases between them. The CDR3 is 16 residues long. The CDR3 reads CASSLGGQPGTGELFF. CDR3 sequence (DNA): TGTGCCAGCAGCTTAGGTGGCCAACCGGGTACCGGGGAGCTGTTTTTT.